These 18 T cell receptor beta chains originate from one sample sequenced in a study of T cells in Graves' hyperthyroidism and ophthalmopathy. Template material for amplifying TCR beta CDR3 regions consisted of RNA transcripts. The HTBI set primed first-round TCR CDR3 RT-PCR. TCRdb redid the calling of the multiplex PCR reads with MiXCR, one entry per CDR3 protein. The sample shows fewer than 750,000 distinct CDR3 sequences, over 12% of them seen only once. Sequencing was carried out using blood. The origin of the receptors is a woman aged 40 to 50 with Graves' ophthalmopathy.

This clonotype was seen many times. The chain uses TRBV24-1 and TRBJ1-2; D gene ambiguous. The CDR3 has 13 residues. Trimming shortened V by 0 bases and J by 5 bases, and 6 bases separated the two germline ends. Germline V gives CDR1 KGHDR, CDR2 SFDVKD. The DNA of the CDR3 is TGTGCCACCAGTGATTTGGAAGGGTATGGCTACACCTTC. Protein: CATSDLEGYGYTF.

A note on this clonotype: A single base separates this from a much larger clone, so it may be a read error. The J gene is TRBJ2-7, the V gene TRBV28; tentative D call: TRBD2 (6 bases). The CDR3 spans 10 residues. Germline V gives CDR1 MDHEN, CDR2 SYDVKM. CDR3 DNA sequence: TGTGCCAGCAGGCGGGGTGAGCAGCACTTC. Its translation: CASRRGEQHF.

This clonotype occurred a few times. The gene calls are TRBV3-1 and TRBJ2-7, with D maybe TRBD2 (5 bases). CDR1 is LGHDT, CDR2 YNNKEL, per germline (reference sequence). Between the trimmed V and J ends, which lost 0 bases and 8 bases, there was a span of 11 bases. This CDR3 region has 13 residues. The CDR3 here is CASSQDRTSKQYF. CDR3 in DNA: TGTGCCAGCAGCCAAGATAGAACTAGTAAGCAGTACTTC.

The chain recombines TRBV6-5 with TRBJ2-7; D remains ambiguous. CDR1 is MNHEY and CDR2 is SVGAGI in the germline V gene. Trimming took 2 bases from V and 0 from J, leaving 8 bases between them. This CDR3 contains 14 residues. For the CDR3, the DNA is TGTGCCAGCAGTTACAGGCACCACTCCTACGAGCAGTACTTC. Its protein is CASSYRHHSYEQYF.

This clonotype occurred a few times. A read error may produce the germline difference seen at one junction end. The rearrangement uses TRBV6-1 and TRBJ1-5; a possible D gene is TRBD1 (5 bases). The germline V gene encodes CDR1 MNHNS and CDR2 SASEGT. The CDR3 contains 13 residues. The CDR3 loop reads CTSREGWGQPQHF. Written as DNA, the CDR3 is TGTACCAGCAGGGAGGGATGGGGACAGCCCCAGCATTTT.

This clonotype was seen a handful of times. The chain is built from TRBV2 and TRBJ2-7; D gene uncertain. Germline CDR1 SNHLY, CDR2 FYNNEI. V lost 7 bases and J 0 bases, leaving 13 bases between the germline ends. CDR3 length: 14 residues. The CDR3: CASIFSESSYEQYF. The DNA of the CDR3 is TGTGCCAGCATATTTTCGGAGAGCTCCTACGAGCAGTACTTC. Full variable domain (remainder filled in from reference TRBV2 and TRBJ2-7): EPEVTQTPSHQVTQMGQEVILRCVPISNHLYFYWYRQILGQKVEFLVSFYNNEISEKSEIFDDQFSVERPDGSNFTLKIRSTKLEDSAMYFCASIFSESSYEQYFGPGTRLTVT.

This clonotype was recorded at least ten times. The chain uses TRBV2 and TRBJ2-2; D ambiguous. The V gene lost 0 bases and the J gene lost 3 bases, with 11 bases spanning the gap. Germline CDR1 SNHLY, CDR2 FYNNEI. This CDR3 is 16 amino acids long. In nucleotides, the CDR3 is TGTGCCAGCAGTGAAGCGTCCCCGGGTTACACCGGGGAGCTGTTTTTT. This gives the protein CASSEASPGYTGELFF. The whole variable domain, remainder taken from reference TRBV2 and TRBJ2-2, is EPEVTQTPSHQVTQMGQEVILRCVPISNHLYFYWYRQILGQKVEFLVSFYNNEISEKSEIFDDQFSVERPDGSNFTLKIRSTKLEDSAMYFCASSEASPGYTGELFFGEGSRLTVL.

This clonotype was picked up many times. The chain combines TRBV5-1 with TRBJ2-5, with 7 bases that match TRBD1. This CDR3 comprises 15 residues. V was clipped by 6 bases and J by 2 bases; unmatched bases: 10. CDR1 and CDR2 (germline): SGHRS, YFSETQ. The CDR3 is CASTRGGQAQETQYF. The CDR3 bases are TGCGCCAGCACTCGAGGAGGACAGGCTCAAGAGACCCAGTACTTC.

The rearrangement links TRBV5-6 to TRBJ1-2; a weak D match, TRBD1 (5 bases). V lost 4 bases and J 7 bases, leaving 20 bases between the germline ends. The V gene's germline CDR1 is SGHDT and CDR2 YYEEEE. The length of the CDR3 is 15 residues. Written as DNA, the CDR3 is TGTGCCAGCAGCCCCGACCAGGGCCAGGGAGTTGGCTACACCTTC. Translation: CASSPDQGQGVGYTF.

In this sample, this clonotype turned up many times. The chain is built from TRBV6-5 and TRBJ2-7; perhaps TRBD2 as D (6 bases). The CDR3 loop spans 14 amino acids. In germline, CDR1 is MNHEY, CDR2 SVGAGI. V lost 4 bases to trimming and J lost 0 bases, with 10 bases between them. CDR3 nucleotides: TGTGCCAGCAGTTCTCGGGACTCCTCCTACGAGCAGTACTTC. Translation: CASSSRDSSYEQYF.

This clonotype was detected many times. V is TRBV7-6 and J is TRBJ2-1; 7 bases map to TRBD1. CDR1 is SGHVS and CDR2 is FNYEAQ in the germline V gene. The V segment lost 2 bases and the J segment 5 bases; nucleotides outside the gene matches: 0. The CDR3 is 13 residues long. In DNA, the CDR3 is TGTGCCAGCAGCTTAACAGGGGACAATGAGCAGTTCTTC. Translated: CASSLTGDNEQFF.

This clonotype was detected only a few times. V usage is TRBV12-3 or TRBV12-4 and J usage is TRBJ2-7; 12 positions agree with TRBD1. Losses at the gene ends were 6 bases for V and 7 bases for J; bases not matched to a gene: 10. This CDR3 comprises 15 residues. Written as DNA, the CDR3 is TGTGCCAGCAGATTACGGGGACAGGGGGCGCTGGAGCAGTACTTC. Protein: CASRLRGQGALEQYF.

This clonotype was picked up a small number of times. This sequence joins TRBV6-2 or TRBV6-3 and TRBJ2-7, with 8 bases lining up with TRBD2. This CDR3 contains 13 residues. V dropped 6 bases and J dropped 7; count of bases not matched to a gene: 8. Germline CDR1 reads MNHEY; CDR2 reads SVGEGT. The CDR3: CASSLGLAPEQYF. The CDR3 coding sequence is TGTGCCAGCAGCCTTGGACTAGCACCTGAGCAGTACTTC.

This clonotype was seen at least ten times. The chain combines TRBV19 with TRBJ2-2; TRBD1 might be the D (5 bases). Germline loops: CDR1 LNHDA, CDR2 SQIVND (reference sequence). The length of the CDR3 is 15 residues. V gave up 2 bases and J gave up 1 base, with 8 bases separating them. The CDR3 protein is CASSIRQRNTGELFF. The CDR3 DNA follows: TGTGCCAGTAGTATAAGACAGCGGAACACCGGGGAGCTGTTTTTT.

The rearrangement links TRBV12-3 or TRBV12-4 to TRBJ2-2, with D hard to call. Trimming removed 1 base from V and 1 base from J, with 7 bases in between. CDR3 length: 15 residues. CDR3 bases: TGTGCCAGCAGTTTAGGGCATAAGAACACCGGGGAGCTGTTTTTT. Its translation is CASSLGHKNTGELFF.

V usage is TRBV12-3 or TRBV12-4 and J usage is TRBJ1-2; 7 nucleotides line up with TRBD1. CDR3 size: 13 residues. The V and J ends lost 5 bases and 7 bases, in that order; junction bases with no gene match: 7. The CDR3 is CASSRGTASGYTF. The CDR3 DNA reads TGTGCCAGCAGTCGCGGGACAGCTTCTGGCTACACCTTC.

This clonotype was seen many times. The V gene is TRBV9, the J gene TRBJ1-2; no firm D call. This CDR3 has 13 amino acids. V was shortened by 0 bases and J by 2 bases, with 5 bases between the two germline ends. CDR1 and CDR2 (germline): SGDLS, YYNGEE. Here the CDR3 DNA reads TGTGCCAGCAGCGTAGACGGGAACTATGGCTACACCTTC. Its translation is CASSVDGNYGYTF.

This clonotype was counted ten times or more. The chain links TRBV28 to TRBJ2-5; no firm D call. This CDR3 is 14 amino acids long. The ends were cut back, 2 bases at V and 7 bases at J, with 14 bases in the middle. Germline V CDR1 and CDR2: MDHEN, SYDVKM. CDR3 loop: CASSLAGLAGTQYF. DNA for the CDR3: TGTGCCAGCAGTTTAGCCGGCCTCGCAGGGACCCAGTACTTC.